This paragraph covers one T cell receptor beta chain sequence. The data were taken from a study of blood T cell repertoires in COVID-19. Looking at the study overall: Acute and convalescent COVID-19 samples came from the United States, Italy and Spain.

Methods used by the authors: Amplification of reference gene primers was used by the study to estimate nucleated cell counts. The data were produced by immunoSEQ multiplex PCR, yet TCRdb's version contains in-frame clones alone and is incomplete. For V, J and clone size, that table is used; D and trimming come from the DNA. The sample yields roughly 97,000 clones, around nine tenths seen once. This sequence originates from a human donor in a cohort sampled during active COVID-19. Specimen: peripheral blood.

The DNA of the CDR3 is TGTGCCAGCCACATGGGGCAGGGTAACACCGGGGAGCTGTTTTTT. This gives the protein CASHMGQGNTGELFF. The rearrangement links TRBV2 to TRBJ2-2, with a tentative D call TRBD1 (5 bases). CDR1 SNHLY and CDR2 FYNNEI come from the germline V gene. The CDR3 sequence is 15 residues long. The V end lost 8 bases, the J end lost 2 bases, and 15 bases lay between the germline ends.